This T cell receptor (beta chain) appears in the sequencing data of a study of identical twins. V shed 5 bases and J shed 7 bases, with 17 bases lying between them. The CDR3 totals 14 residues. Germline V lookup: CDR1 MRHNA, CDR2 SNTAGT. Study results and caveats: Out-of-frame TCR alpha sharing in monozygotic twins exceeded recombination model predictions.

It was template switching that added a universal primer site, and there were unique molecular identifiers on the cDNA. In TCRdb, the 5' RACE reads were re-called with MiXCR into one record per CDR3 protein. The table shows roughly 570,000 distinct CDR3 sequences, with just under 10% occurring only once. The table lists this clonotype with a few counts. What it recognizes is unknown. This sample was shared with a second study, whose subject was yellow fever vaccine responses in identical twins.

The specimen sequenced was PBMCs. The TCR originated in a woman younger than 30 in good health. The chain links TRBV6-4 to TRBJ1-2; D perhaps matches TRBD1 (6 bases). The chain's CDR3 is CASSPDRLQGGYTF. CDR3 coding DNA: TGTGCCAGCAGTCCAGACAGACTACAGGGTGGCTACACCTTC.